The text below deals with one T cell receptor (beta chain). This specimen belongs to a study of control samples from healthy donors and cancer patients. The CDR3 has 20 residues. Clones were read by immunoSEQ multiplex PCR, and TCRdb kept only the in-frame ones, dropping some. The sample yields 130,000 or so clones, 90% to 95% seen once. The receptor was derived from a man in his sixties with colorectal cancer. This chain links TRBV21-1 with TRBJ1-6. TRBV21-1 is assigned pseudogene status. The sequenced sample consisted of PBMCs. CDR3 sequence (DNA): TGTGCCAGCAGCAAATCTAGGTTTTCCAGGTTGAGCTCCTATAATTCACCCCTCCACTTT. This encodes CASSKSRFSRLSSYNSPLHF.